This T cell receptor (beta chain) was captured in a study of Ad26.COV2.S vaccination and SARS-CoV-2 variants. Study-level background: The authors gave Ad26.COV2.S intramuscularly, either once or twice 56 days apart. Study observations and caveats: Whether participants received vaccine or placebo, their non-spike TCR breadth was similar. Once vaccination had occurred, spike-specific CD8+ and CD4+ T cell responses reportedly showed substantial breadth.

As for treatment: 15 to 20 received Ad26.COV2.S at low or high dose, single or two shots; 5 received placebo; per-sample allocation not given. On day 63 after the first injection, vaccine and placebo recipients gave samples. A Boston donor was an adult aged 18-55 years. Deletions cut 0 bases from V and 1 base from J, with 15 bases between. The CDR3 is 17 amino acids. The germline V gene has CDR1 LGHNA and CDR2 YSLEER. Profiled with immunoSEQ multiplex PCR; TCRdb holds only in-frame clones, not every one. Altogether hundreds of thousands of clones are present, roughly nine tenths being singletons, with the ten largest covering roughly 1.5%. As regards this clone: The antigen is unknown.

The chain carries TRBV4-3 and TRBJ1-2; weak D call: TRBD1 (5 bases). This material consisted of peripheral blood, taken in a trial of Ad26.COV2.S vaccine versus placebo. The TCR sequence derives from a person aged 18-60 years who received the Ad26.COV2.S COVID-19 vaccine or a placebo. The CDR3 reads CASSQDRATGNNYGYTF. The CDR3 region has the DNA TGCGCCAGCAGCCAAGATCGGGCCACAGGAAATAACTATGGCTACACCTTC.